This T cell receptor beta chain came from a study of T cell repertoires in cytomegalovirus infection. Study-wide background: Indications of both CMV infection and matching HLA type were provided by public TCR beta signatures.

In TCRdb, the reads were re-called with MiXCR into one record per CDR3 protein. The table records 400,000 or so distinct CDR3 sequences, around a sixth of them present only once. This clonotype was found a few times. Its antigen remains unidentified. The germline gene is not matched at one end of the junction; a read error may be the cause. The CDR3 consists of 17 residues. Per the germline V gene, CDR1 is MGHRA and CDR2 is YSYEKL. Whole-study results and caveats: What dominated the ex vivo response were HLA-C-restricted CMV-specific TCR beta clonotypes. People with CMV and the relevant HLA were identified by cumulative public TCR beta family frequency.

The clonotype was recovered from a human donor in good health (CMV status not recorded). Some clones in this sample may be carry-over from other donors' samples. Sample: PBMCs. This rearrangement joins TRBV4-1 to TRBJ2-3; no clear D gene. CDR3 amino acids: CASSHHRGVGGTDTQYF. CDR3 sequence (DNA): TGTGCCAGCAGCCACCACCGTGGGGTGGGCGGCACAGATACGCAGTATTTT.